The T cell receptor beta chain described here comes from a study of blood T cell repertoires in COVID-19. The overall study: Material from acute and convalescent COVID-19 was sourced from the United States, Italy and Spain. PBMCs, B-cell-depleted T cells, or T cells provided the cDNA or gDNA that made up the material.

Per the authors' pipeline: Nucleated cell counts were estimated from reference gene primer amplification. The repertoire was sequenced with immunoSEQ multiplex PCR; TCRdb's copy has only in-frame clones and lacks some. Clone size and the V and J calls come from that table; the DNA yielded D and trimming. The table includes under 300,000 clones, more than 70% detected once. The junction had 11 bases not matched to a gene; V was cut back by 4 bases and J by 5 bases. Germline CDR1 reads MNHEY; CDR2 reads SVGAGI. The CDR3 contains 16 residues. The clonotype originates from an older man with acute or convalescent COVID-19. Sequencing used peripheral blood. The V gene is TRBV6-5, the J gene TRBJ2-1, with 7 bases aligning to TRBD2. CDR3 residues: CASSFGGGTGHNEQFF. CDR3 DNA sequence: TGTGCCAGCAGTTTCGGGGGAGGGACCGGACACAATGAGCAGTTCTTC.